One sample yielded the 15 T cell receptor beta chains listed below, sequenced in a study of cytomegalovirus exposure and HLA in healthy donors. Vbeta (60) and Jbeta (13) primers were used in the PCR. TCRdb keeps only in-frame clones here, not all; method: immunoSEQ multiplex PCR. The sample lists about 250,000 clones, 70% to 90% occurring once. The sequenced material came from PBMCs. The receptors here all came from a girl aged 2 to 10 in good health and CMV-seronegative.

This chain uses TRBV5-1 with TRBJ2-2; D is unresolved. CDR3 size: 15 residues. V shed 0 bases and J shed 5 bases, with 11 bases lying between them. Germline CDR1 and CDR2: SGHRS and YFSETQ. DNA for the CDR3: TGCGCCAGCAGCTTGGGGGCAGGCAATACCGGGGAGCTGTTTTTT. Amino acid sequence: CASSLGAGNTGELFF.

This clone was detected only a few times. This chain joins TRBV2 and TRBJ1-5; no reliable D call. Germline V CDR1 and CDR2: SNHLY, FYNNEI. Trimming stripped 7 bases from V and 6 bases from J, with 13 bases between. The CDR3 extends over 13 amino acids. Here the CDR3 reads CASKGVGSQPQHF. CDR3 nucleotide sequence: TGTGCCAGCAAAGGTGTCGGGAGTCAGCCCCAGCATTTT. Looking up the rest from reference TRBV2 and TRBJ1-5 gives the full variable domain: EPEVTQTPSHQVTQMGQEVILRCVPISNHLYFYWYRQILGQKVEFLVSFYNNEISEKSEIFDDQFSVERPDGSNFTLKIRSTKLEDSAMYFCASKGVGSQPQHFGDGTRLSIL.

V gene TRBV15 combines with J gene TRBJ1-5; 7 bases align to TRBD1. Per germline, CDR1 LNHNV and CDR2 YYDKDF (reference sequence). The CDR3 runs 18 residues. J was trimmed by 3 bases and V by 1 base; bases with no gene match: 12. In DNA form, the CDR3 reads TGTGCCACCAGCAGAGGTTATCGACAGGGTTGGAACAATCAGCCCCAGCATTTT. Its translation: CATSRGYRQGWNNQPQHF.

The rearrangement joins TRBV27 to TRBJ1-4, with 7 bases fitting TRBD1. Unmatched junction bases numbered 5, after V lost 2 bases and J lost 8 bases. Germline-derived CDR1 and CDR2 are MNHEY and SMNVEV (reference sequence). The CDR3 extends over 14 amino acids. In DNA, the CDR3 is TGTGCCAGCAGTTTACAGGGGGTGGGGGAAAAACTGTTTTTT. Translation gives CASSLQGVGEKLFF.

With regard to this clone: This sample includes further DNA sequences coding for the same CDR3. The CDR3 DNA reads as TGTGCCAGCAGTGAAAGGGGTTCCTATGGCTACACCTTC. Translated: CASSERGSYGYTF. This rearrangement joins TRBV6-1 to TRBJ1-2, with D perhaps matching TRBD1 (5 bases). The CDR3 runs to 13 residues. Germline CDR1 is MNHNS and CDR2 is SASEGT. V was clipped by 2 bases and J by 4 bases, with 8 bases between them.

In the case of this clone: The same CDR3 is also encoded by other DNA sequences in this sample. The J gene is TRBJ1-1, the V gene TRBV19; the D gene is possibly TRBD1 (5 bases). This CDR3 comprises 13 residues. Germline CDR1 is LNHDA and CDR2 is SQIVND (reference sequence). Trimming left V 5 bases short and J 1 base short, with 8 bases between. The CDR3 spells CASSSTGNTEAFF. The DNA of the CDR3 is TGTGCCAGTAGTTCAACAGGGAACACTGAAGCTTTCTTT.

The genes are TRBV7-6 and TRBJ1-2, with D unclear. Trimming stripped 1 base from V and 6 bases from J, with 9 bases between. This CDR3 has 13 residues. Germline CDR1 SGHVS, CDR2 FNYEAQ. This CDR3 reads CASSLVGLDGYTF. The CDR3 DNA follows: TGTGCCAGCAGCTTAGTAGGTCTAGATGGCTACACCTTC.

The chain links TRBV27 to TRBJ2-7; 7 positions match TRBD1. CDR1 and CDR2 (germline): MNHEY, SMNVEV (reference sequence). J gave up 2 bases and V 3 bases, and 4 bases lay outside the gene matches. CDR3 length: 14 residues. CDR3 in amino acids: CASSFLQGAYEQYF. The CDR3, as DNA: TGTGCCAGCAGTTTTCTGCAGGGGGCCTACGAGCAGTACTTC.

The chain carries TRBV5-1 and TRBJ2-7, with TRBD1 matching 9 bases. The V gene end was trimmed by 4 bases and the J gene end by 2 bases; junction bases not matched to a gene: 4. The CDR3 has 14 residues. Per germline, CDR1 SGHRS and CDR2 YFSETQ. The CDR3 bases are TGCGCCAGCAGCCTGGACAGGGGTGCCTACGAGCAGTACTTC. Its translation is CASSLDRGAYEQYF.

V gene TRBV11-2 combines with J gene TRBJ1-6; no clear D. CDR1 is SGHAT, CDR2 FQNNGV, per germline. V lost 4 bases and J 11 bases, leaving 9 bases between the germline ends. The CDR3 sequence is 12 residues long. The CDR3 region has the DNA TGTGCCAGCAGCTCCTACTCTGCACCCCTCCACTTT. Translated: CASSSYSAPLHF.

The sample holds a few counts of this clone. Written as DNA, the CDR3 is TGTGCCAGCAGCTTGGACACTGCGAACACTGAAGCTTTCTTT. Translation gives CASSLDTANTEAFF. The chain couples TRBV7-9 to TRBJ1-1; TRBD1 might be the D (5 bases). Germline-derived CDR1 and CDR2 are SEHNR and FQNEAQ (reference sequence). There are 14 residues in the CDR3. The V end was cut by 3 bases, the J end by 1 base, with 9 bases between.

V is TRBV2 and J is TRBJ2-4; tentatively, D is TRBD1 (5 bases). Germline-derived CDR1 and CDR2 are SNHLY and FYNNEI. The CDR3 is 17 residues long. V shed 6 bases and J shed 2 bases, with 20 bases lying between them. The CDR3 nucleotides read TGTGCCAGCAGGCCCTACAGGAGTGGGTTTTCCAAAAACATTCAGTACTTC. Encoded protein: CASRPYRSGFSKNIQYF.

The V call is TRBV2, the J call TRBJ2-2, with 8 bases lining up with TRBD2. After removal of 5 bases from V and 2 bases from J, the junction contained 7 bases not matched to a gene. The CDR3 consists of 16 residues. The V gene's germline CDR1 is SNHLY and CDR2 FYNNEI. CDR3 DNA sequence: TGTGCCAGCAGTCCCATCAGCGGGGGTAACACCGGGGAGCTGTTTTTT. Translated: CASSPISGGNTGELFF.

CDR3 protein: CASSQTRGGDETQYF. In DNA, the CDR3 is TGCGCCAGCAGCCAAACTCGAGGGGGGGATGAGACCCAGTACTTC. The chain recombines TRBV4-1 with TRBJ2-5; weak D call: TRBD2 (7 bases). Trimming removed 2 bases from V and 5 bases from J, with 15 bases in between. Germline CDR1 and CDR2: MGHRA and YSYEKL. This CDR3 is built from 15 residues.

The chain is built from TRBV5-1 and TRBJ1-1, with TRBD1 identical over 7 bases. Trimming at V came to 3 bases and at J to 8 bases, leaving 10 bases not matched to a gene. This CDR3 has 14 amino acids. CDR1 and CDR2 (germline): SGHRS, YFSETQ. CDR3 sequence (DNA): TGCGCCAGCAGCTCGGAAATTGGGACAGACGAAGCTTTCTTT. It translates to CASSSEIGTDEAFF.